This T cell receptor beta chain came from a study of CD8 T cells in ankylosing spondylitis. The study, taken as a whole, reports: The study identified a TCR beta motif of several highly homologous variants that appeared characteristic of ankylosing spondylitis blood. Prior literature has documented some motif variants in synovial fluid and blood from reactive arthritis.

There are 13 residues in the CDR3. V dropped 7 bases and J dropped 2 bases, with 12 bases sitting between them. Germline V lookup: CDR1 MGHDK, CDR2 SYGVNS. TCRdb redid the calling of the 5' RACE reads with MiXCR, one entry per CDR3 protein. The sample includes about 750,000 distinct CDR3 sequences, roughly 19% seen only once; the top ten take roughly a fifth. Notes on this clonotype: Its antigen remains unidentified.

The receptor was derived from a male donor with ankylosing spondylitis. The chain uses TRBV25-1 and TRBJ2-7, with a tentative D call TRBD2 (5 bases). The sequenced material came from blood, either unsorted or a sorted T cell fraction (not recorded which). CDR3 DNA sequence: TGTGCCAGCAAGGACTCAAATACCTACGAGCAGTACTTC. Amino acids: CASKDSNTYEQYF.